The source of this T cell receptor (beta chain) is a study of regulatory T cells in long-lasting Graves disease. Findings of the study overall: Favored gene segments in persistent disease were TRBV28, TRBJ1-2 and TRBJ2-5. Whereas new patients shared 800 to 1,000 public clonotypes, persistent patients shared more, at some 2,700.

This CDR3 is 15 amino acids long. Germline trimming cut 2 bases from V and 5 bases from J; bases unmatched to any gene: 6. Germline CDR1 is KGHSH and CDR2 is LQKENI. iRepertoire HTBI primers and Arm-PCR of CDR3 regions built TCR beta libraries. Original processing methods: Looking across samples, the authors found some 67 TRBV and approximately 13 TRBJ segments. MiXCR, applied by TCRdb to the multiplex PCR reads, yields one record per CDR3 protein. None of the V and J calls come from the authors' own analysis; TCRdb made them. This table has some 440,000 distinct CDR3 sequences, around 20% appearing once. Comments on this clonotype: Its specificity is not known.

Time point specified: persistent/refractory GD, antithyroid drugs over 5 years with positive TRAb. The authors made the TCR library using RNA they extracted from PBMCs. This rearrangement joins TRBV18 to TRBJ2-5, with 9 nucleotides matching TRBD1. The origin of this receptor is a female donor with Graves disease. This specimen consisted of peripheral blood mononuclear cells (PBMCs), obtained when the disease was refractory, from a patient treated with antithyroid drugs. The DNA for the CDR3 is TGTGCCAGCTCACCAACAGGGGGCTCCGGGGAGACCCAGTACTTC. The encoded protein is CASSPTGGSGETQYF.